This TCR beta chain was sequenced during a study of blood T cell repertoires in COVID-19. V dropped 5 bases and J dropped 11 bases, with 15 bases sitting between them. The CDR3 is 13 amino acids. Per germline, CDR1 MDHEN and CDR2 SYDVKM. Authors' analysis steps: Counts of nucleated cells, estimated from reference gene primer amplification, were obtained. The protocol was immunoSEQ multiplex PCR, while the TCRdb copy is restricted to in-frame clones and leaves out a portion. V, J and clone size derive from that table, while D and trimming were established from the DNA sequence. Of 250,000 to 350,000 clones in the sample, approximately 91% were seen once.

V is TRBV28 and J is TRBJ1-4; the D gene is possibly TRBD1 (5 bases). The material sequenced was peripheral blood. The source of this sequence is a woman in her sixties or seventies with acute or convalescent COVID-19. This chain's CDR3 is CASSPRDVRKLFF. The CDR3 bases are TGTGCCAGCAGTCCGCGGGACGTCCGGAAACTGTTTTTT.